A selection of T cell receptor beta chains follows, all from one sample in a study of blood T cell repertoires in COVID-19. Sequenced by immunoSEQ multiplex PCR; TCRdb stores in-frame clones only, minus some. The table has about 250,000 clones, approximately 83% seen once. The sample comprised PBMCs or T cells enriched from blood (not recorded which). These receptors originate from a man aged 50-60 years who had recovered from COVID-19. CDR3s include the opening cysteine and the closing phenylalanine or tryptophan. A D gene is named only where the DNA matches it firmly. The size of a clone is reported for some rows only, either as once, few or many, or as a class for expanded clones.

j_call,v_call,cdr3_length,clone_size,d_call,cdr3_aa,cdr3_nt
TRBJ1-3,TRBV7-9,15,NA,NA,CASSLAGGDGNTIYF,TGTGCCAGCAGCTTAGCGGGAGGGGACGGAAACACCATATATTTT
TRBJ1-4,TRBV2,15,NA,TRBD1,CASRGTGATNEKLFF,TGTGCCAGCAGGGGGACAGGGGCAACTAATGAAAAACTGTTTTTT
TRBJ1-1,TRBV21-1,18,NA,NA,CASSKARGTGDSATEAFF,TGTGCCAGCAGCAAAGCGCGAGGAACAGGGGATAGCGCCACTGAAGCTTTCTTT
TRBJ1-3,TRBV10-3,17,NA,NA,CAISESKGLGPGNTIYF,TGTGCCATCAGTGAGTCGAAAGGGTTGGGGCCTGGAAACACCATATATTTT
TRBJ1-5,TRBV7-9,14,few,NA,CASSLEGLGKPQHF,TGTGCCAGCAGCTTAGAGGGGTTAGGTAAGCCCCAGCATTTT
TRBJ2-2,TRBV20-1,17,NA,TRBD2,CSASSGSGRASTGELFF,TGCAGTGCTAGTTCCGGTAGCGGGAGGGCCTCTACCGGGGAGCTGTTTTTT
TRBJ1-1,TRBV2,11,NA,NA,CASRRATEAFF,TGTGCCAGCAGGAGAGCTACTGAAGCTTTCTTT
TRBJ1-1,TRBV6-5,12,NA,NA,CASSWGDHRAFF,TGTGCCAGCAGTTGGGGGGACCATCGGGCTTTCTTT
TRBJ2-5,TRBV19,15,NA,NA,CASSTSGGVRETQYF,TGTGCCAGTAGTACAAGTGGAGGGGTACGAGAGACCCAGTACTTC
TRBJ2-1,TRBV2,17,NA,NA,CASSAGLRGTYGTEQFF,TGTGCCAGCAGTGCGGGGCTGAGGGGGACCTATGGTACTGAGCAGTTCTTC
TRBJ2-5,TRBV7-9,16,NA,TRBD1,CASSLARTGAQETQYF,TGTGCCAGCAGCTTAGCGAGGACAGGGGCCCAAGAGACCCAGTACTTC
TRBJ1-1,TRBV3-1/TRBV3-2,14,once,TRBD1,CASSQQGASPEAFF,TGTGCCAGCAGCCAACAGGGGGCGTCCCCTGAAGCTTTCTTT
TRBJ2-6,TRBV5-1,15,NA,NA,CASSGGVIGANVLTF,TGCGCCAGCAGCGGAGGGGTGATTGGGGCCAACGTCCTGACTTTC
TRBJ1-4,TRBV12-1,16,NA,NA,CASSFEFGSTNEKLFF,TGTGCCAGCAGCTTTGAGTTCGGTTCAACTAATGAAAAACTGTTTTTT
TRBJ1-1,TRBV7-2,14,NA,NA,CASSEGHPNTEAFF,TGTGCCAGCAGCGAGGGACACCCGAACACTGAAGCTTTCTTT
TRBJ1-5,TRBV25-1,13,NA,NA,CASSGRGNQPQHF,TGTGCCAGCAGTGGACGGGGGAATCAGCCCCAGCATTTT
TRBJ2-1,TRBV11-3,17,NA,TRBD2,CASSLALAGASYNEQFF,TGTGCCAGCAGCTTAGCCCTGGCGGGAGCCTCTTACAATGAGCAGTTCTTC
TRBJ2-2,TRBV19,15,few,NA,CASSVDRANTGELFF,TGTGCCAGTAGTGTCGACAGAGCGAACACCGGGGAGCTGTTTTTT
TRBJ1-1,TRBV19,13,NA,NA,CASSIGAGAEAFF,TGTGCCAGTAGTATAGGGGCAGGGGCTGAAGCTTTCTTT
TRBJ2-7,TRBV7-9,12,NA,NA,CASSLTIYEQYF,TGTGCCAGCAGCTTAACTATTTACGAGCAGTACTTC
TRBJ1-5,TRBV12-5,15,once,NA,CASGLVGRRVQPQHF,TGTGCTAGTGGTTTGGTAGGTCGGAGGGTCCAGCCCCAGCATTTT
TRBJ1-5,TRBV7-3,14,NA,NA,CASSSNPWGGPQHF,TGTGCCAGCAGCTCTAATCCCTGGGGGGGGCCCCAGCATTTT
TRBJ2-1,TRBV3-1/TRBV3-2,16,once,TRBD2,CASSQDLGLGTDEQFF,TGTGCCAGCAGCCAAGATCTCGGACTAGGGACGGATGAGCAGTTCTTC
TRBJ1-2,TRBV9,15,NA,NA,CASSVAGGGDYGYTF,TGTGCCAGCAGCGTAGCTGGAGGAGGGGACTATGGCTACACCTTC
TRBJ1-1,TRBV3-1/TRBV3-2,15,NA,NA,CASSPRRARGAEAFF,TGTGCCAGCAGCCCCCGACGGGCCCGCGGGGCTGAAGCTTTCTTT
TRBJ1-5,TRBV27,15,NA,NA,CASSLFAGGNQPQHF,TGTGCCAGCAGTTTATTCGCTGGGGGGAATCAGCCCCAGCATTTT
TRBJ2-5,TRBV3-1/TRBV3-2,14,NA,NA,CASSQDLGAGTQYF,TGTGCCAGCAGCCAAGATCTGGGGGCAGGGACCCAGTACTTC
TRBJ2-7,TRBV5-6,15,NA,NA,CASSGRWRGYYEQYF,TGTGCCAGCAGCGGAAGATGGCGGGGTTACTACGAGCAGTACTTC
TRBJ2-1,TRBV2,15,NA,TRBD2,CASSEPLAGANEQFF,TGTGCCAGCAGTGAACCGCTAGCGGGGGCCAATGAGCAGTTCTTC
TRBJ2-5,TRBV9,15,NA,TRBD1,CASSVDRGFSKTQYF,TGTGCCAGCAGCGTAGACAGGGGGTTTAGTAAGACCCAGTACTTC
TRBJ2-2,TRBV19,16,NA,NA,CASSIPRGAGTGELFF,TGTGCCAGTAGTATACCACGGGGGGCGGGCACCGGGGAGCTGTTTTTT
TRBJ2-2,TRBV19,14,few,NA,CASGGTANTGELFF,TGTGCCAGTGGCGGGACAGCGAACACCGGGGAGCTGTTTTTT
TRBJ2-2,TRBV18,14,NA,NA,CASSGDSNTGELFF,TGTGCCAGCTCCGGAGATTCGAACACCGGGGAGCTGTTTTTT
TRBJ1-6,TRBV5-1,15,NA,TRBD1,CASSLETGWNSPLHF,TGCGCCAGCAGCTTGGAGACAGGGTGGAATTCACCCCTCCACTTT
TRBJ2-7,TRBV3-1/TRBV3-2,15,few,TRBD2,CASSGGTSVSYEQYF,TGTGCCAGCAGCGGGGGGACTAGCGTGTCCTACGAGCAGTACTTC
TRBJ1-2,TRBV6-1,13,NA,NA,CASSESLQGRYTF,TGTGCCAGCAGTGAATCCCTCCAGGGAAGGTACACCTTC
TRBJ2-5,TRBV11-3,18,NA,TRBD2,CASSFFTAGGWYQETQYF,TGTGCCAGCAGCTTCTTTACAGCGGGAGGGTGGTACCAAGAGACCCAGTACTTC
TRBJ2-7,TRBV28,16,NA,NA,CAGGTGWASGSREQYF,TGTGCCGGCGGGACAGGGTGGGCTAGCGGGAGTAGGGAGCAGTACTTC
TRBJ2-7,TRBV7-2,16,NA,TRBD2,CASSFGTSGSPYEQYF,TGTGCCAGCAGCTTCGGGACTAGCGGGAGCCCCTACGAGCAGTACTTC
TRBJ2-7,TRBV7-2,15,few,NA,CASSLLAGISYEQYF,TGTGCCAGCAGCTTACTTGCAGGGATATCCTACGAGCAGTACTTC
TRBJ2-1,TRBV15,14,NA,NA,CATSRDPDLDEQFF,TGTGCCACCAGCAGAGACCCGGATCTAGATGAGCAGTTCTTC
TRBJ2-1,TRBV14,15,NA,TRBD2,CASSPGLAAINEQFF,TGTGCCAGCAGCCCTGGACTAGCGGCTATCAATGAGCAGTTCTTC
TRBJ1-1,TRBV5-4,15,NA,TRBD1,CASSLDGTGGTEAFF,TGTGCCAGCAGCTTGGATGGGACAGGGGGCACTGAAGCTTTCTTT
TRBJ2-1,TRBV7-9,15,NA,TRBD2,CASSPSGSSYNEQFF,TGTGCCAGCAGCCCTAGCGGGAGCTCCTACAATGAGCAGTTCTTC
TRBJ2-1,TRBV4-1,16,NA,TRBD2,CASSLSTSGYYNEQFF,TGCGCCAGCAGCCTATCGACTAGCGGTTACTACAATGAGCAGTTCTTC
TRBJ2-5,TRBV3-1/TRBV3-2,14,NA,NA,CASSQTGTGETQYF,TGTGCCAGCAGCCAGACCGGGACTGGGGAGACCCAGTACTTC
TRBJ2-1,TRBV5-4,13,NA,NA,CASSPDRDNEQFF,TGTGCCAGCAGCCCGGACAGAGACAATGAGCAGTTCTTC
TRBJ2-1,TRBV5-1,14,NA,NA,CASSLKGGAGEQFF,TGCGCCAGCAGCTTAAAAGGGGGGGCAGGTGAGCAGTTCTTC